These 3 T cell receptor beta chains came from one sample sequenced in a study of T cell changes during pregnancy in multiple sclerosis. The repertoire was sequenced with immunoSEQ multiplex PCR; TCRdb's copy has only in-frame clones and lacks some. This table has approximately 66,000 clones, roughly nine tenths appearing once. The sample consisted of CD8+ T cells from peripheral blood mononuclear cells, taken before pregnancy. The receptors derive from a female donor with multiple sclerosis, enrolled in a pregnancy study.

This clone occurred once. The genes are TRBV27 and TRBJ1-5, with 10 bases lining up with TRBD1. CDR3 length: 14 residues. The ends lost 8 bases at V and 2 bases at J; junction bases unmatched: 3. The germline CDR1 and CDR2 sequences are MNHEY and SMNVEV (reference sequence). Here the CDR3 reads CASAGTGGNQPQHF. Here the CDR3 DNA reads TGTGCCAGCGCCGGGACAGGGGGCAATCAGCCCCAGCATTTT.

The chain is built from TRBV6-5 and TRBJ1-1; D call uncertain. CDR1 MNHEY and CDR2 SVGAGI come from the germline V gene. Trimming stripped 4 bases from V and 1 base from J, with 7 bases between. This CDR3 comprises 13 residues. Here the CDR3 DNA reads TGTGCCAGCAGTTTAGAATGGAACACTGAAGCTTTCTTT. Translated: CASSLEWNTEAFF.

The chain couples TRBV7-9 to TRBJ1-6; TRBD1 aligns across 7 bases. The germline gives CDR1 SEHNR, CDR2 FQNEAQ (reference sequence). The V and J ends lost 3 bases and 8 bases, in that order; junction bases with no gene match: 4. The CDR3 is 14 residues long. The CDR3 loop reads CASSFVGGYSPLHF. The CDR3 bases are TGTGCCAGCAGCTTTGTAGGGGGCTATTCACCCCTCCACTTT.